This T cell receptor beta chain was profiled in a study of radiotherapy plus CTLA-4 blockade in lung cancer. Overall study context: Disease control was seen in around 31% of patients, objective responses in approximately 20%.

The V gene lost 3 bases and the J gene lost 6 bases, with 14 bases spanning the gap. The germline V gene has CDR1 MNHNS and CDR2 SASEGT. The CDR3 covers 14 residues. Clones were sequenced by immunoSEQ multiplex PCR, and TCRdb holds only the in-frame ones, with some missing. The sample contains about 81,000 clones, roughly 78% of which appear only once. Ipilimumab CTLA-4 blockade and focal radiation were given to patients with chemo-refractory metastatic non-small-cell lung cancer. On this clone itself: As yet, its antigen is unknown.

Study conclusions and caveats: Alongside interferon-beta, early blood T cell clone dynamics were reportedly the best predictor of response. Subsequent to radiotherapy plus ipilimumab, tumor-derived TCR clones underwent expansion in blood.

The sequence derives from a human donor with non-small cell lung cancer that progressed on radiotherapy plus ipilimumab. The genes are TRBV6-1 and TRBJ1-1, with a tentative D call TRBD1 (5 bases). Sample: peripheral blood, taken from a patient treated with radiotherapy plus ipilimumab. CDR3: CASSDRGHRPEAFF. The CDR3 bases are TGTGCCAGCAGTGACCGGGGCCACCGCCCTGAAGCTTTCTTT.